Below are 21 T cell receptor beta chains sequenced from a single sample in a study of metastatic and nonmetastatic thyroid tumors. With MiXCR, TCRdb called clones anew from the PCR reads. Among about 33,000 clones listed, over 15% were seen once. Nobody among the patients had been given any treatment before thyroid surgery. The sample consisted of blood. The receptors originated from a male donor with papillary thyroid cancer or a benign thyroid nodule (not recorded which). Some clones in this sample may be carry-over from other donors' samples.

The chain links TRBV10-1 to TRBJ2-1; 7 nucleotides agree with TRBD1. CDR1 and CDR2 (germline): WNHNN, SYGVQD (reference sequence). This CDR3 spans 17 amino acids. Losses at the gene ends were 3 bases for V and 1 base for J; bases not matched to a gene: 9. The CDR3 protein is CASSDPLRQGSYNEQFF. The CDR3 DNA is TGCGCCAGCAGTGACCCACTGAGACAGGGTTCCTACAATGAGCAGTTCTTC.

To note about this clone: This could be a read error, since a much larger clone is one nucleotide away. V gene TRBV5-5 combines with J gene TRBJ2-5; no firm D call. In germline, CDR1 is SGHKS, CDR2 YYEKEE (reference sequence). V dropped 4 bases and J dropped 0 bases, with 16 bases sitting between them. This CDR3 region has 16 residues. DNA for the CDR3: TGTGCCAGCAGCATCTCGACGGTGACTTACCAAGAGACCCAGTACTTC. Protein sequence: CASSISTVTYQETQYF. The full variable domain, with the rest looked up from reference TRBV5-5 and TRBJ2-5, is DAGVTQSPTHLIKTRGQQVTLRCSPISGHKSVSWYQQVLGQGPQFIFQYYEKEERGRGNFPDRFSARQFPNYSSELNVNALLLGDSALYLCASSISTVTYQETQYFGPGTRLLVL.

The sample holds many counts of this clone. The chain is built from TRBV7-8 and TRBJ2-1, with D tentatively TRBD2 (5 bases). The V end was cut by 4 bases, the J end by 2 bases, with 6 bases between. The germline CDR1 and CDR2 sequences are SGHVS and FQNEAQ. CDR3 length equals 13 residues. The CDR3 bases are TGTGCCAGCAGCTGGACTGCCTACAATGAGCAGTTCTTC. This codes for CASSWTAYNEQFF. Using reference TRBV7-8 and TRBJ2-1 for the parts outside the CDR3, the full variable domain is GAGVSQSPRYKVAKRGQDVALRCDPISGHVSLFWYQQALGQGPEFLTYFQNEAQLDKSGLPSDRFFAERPEGSVSTLKIQRTQQEDSAVYLCASSWTAYNEQFFGPGTRLTVL.

V gene TRBV28 combines with J gene TRBJ2-1, with D tentatively TRBD1 (8 bases). This CDR3 region has 15 residues. Germline V gene data show CDR1 as MDHEN and CDR2 as SYDVKM. V was pared by 7 bases and J by 7 bases, with 20 bases between. CDR3 in DNA: TGTGCCAGCACCCTCTTAGGACAGGGAGGGAATGAGCAGTTCTTC. Its translation is CASTLLGQGGNEQFF.

The CDR3 sequence: CASSQQPSGDKVLTF. The CDR3 region has the DNA TGTGCCAGCAGCCAACAGCCCTCTGGGGACAAAGTCCTGACTTTC. V gene TRBV7-2 combines with J gene TRBJ2-6, with D perhaps matching TRBD1 (6 bases). Looked up from germline, CDR1 is SGHTA and CDR2 is FQGNSA. The CDR3 runs 15 residues. V was pared by 5 bases and J by 13 bases, with 21 bases between.

This chain links TRBV30 with TRBJ2-1, with a possible D match to TRBD2 (5 bases). The CDR3 length is 15 residues. Trimming removed 0 bases at V and 4 bases at J, with 13 bases between. Germline V gene lookup returns CDR1 GTSNPN and CDR2 SVGIG (reference sequence). The chain's CDR3 is CAWSVRPADYNEQFF. The CDR3 nucleotides read TGTGCCTGGAGTGTACGACCAGCGGATTACAATGAGCAGTTCTTC.

As to this clone: One junction end disagrees with the germline gene, perhaps due to a read error. The chain couples TRBV12-3 or TRBV12-4 to TRBJ2-6, with a tentative D call TRBD1 (5 bases). The CDR3 has 16 amino acids. The CDR3 here is CASSTVLPSGANFLTF. Written as DNA, the CDR3 is TGTGCCAGCAGTACGGTACTGCCCTCTGGGGCCAACTTCCTGACTTTC.

This clone has at least ten counts. V usage is TRBV2 and J usage is TRBJ2-2, with D hard to call. Germline V gene lookup returns CDR1 SNHLY and CDR2 FYNNEI. CDR3 size: 14 residues. V was cut by 5 bases and J by 6 bases, with 13 bases left in between. CDR3 sequence reads: CASSPLTSSGELFF. Here the CDR3 DNA reads TGTGCCAGCAGTCCCCTGACTTCATCCGGGGAGCTGTTTTTT.

This clone was seen repeatedly, ten times or more. The V call is TRBV28, the J call TRBJ1-1; D not certain. V was shortened by 5 bases and J by 3 bases, with 7 bases between the two germline ends. Germline V gene sequence: CDR1 MDHEN, CDR2 SYDVKM. CDR3 size: 12 residues. In DNA, the CDR3 is TGTGCCAGCAGTCCCATCCACACTGAAGCTTTCTTT. Its protein is CASSPIHTEAFF.

This clone appeared many times. CDR3 sequence reads: CASSQGLHRRGGYGYTF. The DNA for the CDR3 is TGTGCCAGCAGCCAGGGGCTACATCGGAGGGGTGGCTATGGCTACACCTTC. The chain combines TRBV5-6 with TRBJ1-2, with D possibly being TRBD1 (6 bases). V was clipped by 4 bases and J by 4 bases, with 23 bases between them. Germline V lookup: CDR1 SGHDT, CDR2 YYEEEE. This CDR3 contains 17 residues.

CDR3 sequence reads: CASSLGGSGDTEAFF. For the CDR3, the DNA is TGTGCCAGCAGCTTAGGTGGGTCGGGGGACACTGAAGCTTTCTTT. The genes are TRBV7-2 and TRBJ1-1, with D perhaps TRBD1 (5 bases). Germline CDR1 SGHTA, CDR2 FQGNSA. The CDR3 runs to 15 residues. The ends were cut back, 1 base at V and 3 bases at J, with 12 bases in the middle.

The sample holds many counts of this clone. The chain links TRBV11-1 to TRBJ1-1; D remains unclear. Trimming took off 1 base at V and 9 bases at J, with 9 bases between the two ends. Germline lookup yields CDR1 SGHAT and CDR2 FQDESV (reference sequence). The CDR3 extends over 12 amino acids. The CDR3 here is CASSLGQAQAFF. CDR3 in DNA: TGTGCCAGCAGCTTAGGTCAAGCTCAAGCTTTCTTT.

This clone came up a few times. V and J are TRBV12-3 or TRBV12-4 and TRBJ2-1; 9 bases line up with TRBD1. The length of the CDR3 is 18 residues. The ends lost 5 bases at V and 5 bases at J; junction bases unmatched: 16. CDR3 nucleotide sequence: TGTGCCAGCAGTCTACTGACTGGGTGGGACAGGGTTAACAATGAGCAGTTCTTC. Translating gives CASSLLTGWDRVNNEQFF.

This clone occurred many times. The rearrangement uses TRBV4-1 and TRBJ1-1; 10 nucleotides agree with TRBD1. Losses at the gene ends were 5 bases for V and 3 bases for J; bases not matched to a gene: 9. The CDR3 length is 16 residues. Germline CDR1 and CDR2: MGHRA and YSYEKL. The CDR3 reads CASSDRDRGSYTEAFF. As DNA, the CDR3 is TGCGCCAGCAGCGACCGGGACAGGGGATCGTACACTGAAGCTTTCTTT.

This clone showed up many times. The CDR3 DNA reads as TGTGCCAGCAGCGGACGACTAGCGGGAGAGGACGAGCAGTACTTC. Translating gives CASSGRLAGEDEQYF. V is TRBV7-6 and J is TRBJ2-7; TRBD2 matches 12 bases. V was clipped by 5 bases and J by 5 bases; unmatched bases: 7. CDR1 is SGHVS and CDR2 is FNYEAQ in the germline V gene. This CDR3 is 15 amino acids long.

This clone has a count of ten or more. The chain's CDR3 is CSVAPGQSTYEQYF. CDR3 DNA sequence: TGCAGCGTTGCTCCGGGACAGAGCACCTACGAGCAGTACTTC. The rearrangement uses TRBV29-1 and TRBJ2-7; 7 bases agree with TRBD1. The CDR3 extends over 14 amino acids. V dropped 4 bases and J dropped 2; count of bases not matched to a gene: 8. From germline, CDR1 is SQVTM and CDR2 ANQGSEA.

Only a few counts were recorded for this clone. The chain recombines TRBV6-5 with TRBJ2-5; 7 bases align to TRBD1. V gave up 3 bases and J gave up 7 bases; unmatched junction bases: 14. The CDR3 contains 16 residues. Germline lookup yields CDR1 MNHEY and CDR2 SVGAGI. The CDR3, as DNA: TGTGCCAGCAGTTATACCCCTGGACAGGTGGGCGGGACCCAGTACTTC. The encoded protein is CASSYTPGQVGGTQYF.

This clone was detected a few times. The chain joins TRBV5-1 to TRBJ1-1; the D gene is possibly TRBD1 (5 bases). The CDR3 length is 14 residues. The ends were cut back, 4 bases at V and 1 base at J, with 11 bases in the middle. Germline CDR1 and CDR2: SGHRS and YFSETQ. CDR3 sequence reads: CASSGGVWNTEAFF. In nucleotides, the CDR3 is TGCGCCAGCAGCGGGGGGGTGTGGAACACTGAAGCTTTCTTT.

This clone was detected only a few times. The chain is built from TRBV5-4 and TRBJ2-5; 11 nucleotides agree with TRBD2. CDR1 is SGHNT, CDR2 YYREEE, per germline (reference sequence). The CDR3 covers 14 residues. With V trimmed by 3 bases and J by 3 bases, 1 base remained unmatched. DNA for the CDR3: TGTGCCAGCAGCTCGGGACTAGCGGAAGAGACCCAGTACTTC. This sequence encodes CASSSGLAEETQYF.

This clone was counted ten times or more. The chain recombines TRBV5-1 with TRBJ2-2, with 8 bases that match TRBD1. The CDR3 loop spans 16 amino acids. Looked up from germline, CDR1 is SGHRS and CDR2 is YFSETQ. Trimming at V came to 3 bases and at J to 2 bases, leaving 6 bases not matched to a gene. DNA for the CDR3: TGCGCCAGCAGCTGGGATGGGACAGGAAACACCGGGGAGCTGTTTTTT. Translation: CASSWDGTGNTGELFF.

This clone was counted a single time. The chain couples TRBV7-2 to TRBJ2-5; the match to TRBD2 covers 9 bases. This CDR3 region has 17 residues. Germline CDR1 and CDR2: SGHTA and FQGNSA. V lost 1 base, J lost 2 bases, and 8 bases stayed unmatched. The CDR3 sequence is CASSLGRLAGPQETQYF. The DNA of the CDR3 is TGTGCCAGCAGCTTAGGGAGGCTAGCGGGGCCTCAAGAGACCCAGTACTTC.